The clone carrying this T cell receptor beta chain has only a few counts. The data stem from a study of cytomegalovirus exposure and HLA in healthy donors. Germline V gene data show CDR1 as SGHRS and CDR2 as YFSETQ. The length of the CDR3 is 11 residues. V shed 5 bases and J shed 4 bases, with 6 bases lying between them. The protocol was immunoSEQ multiplex PCR, while the TCRdb copy is restricted to in-frame clones and leaves out a portion. The sample holds around 250,000 clones, 90% seen once. This sequence originates from a woman under 30 in good health and CMV-seronegative. The rearrangement uses TRBV5-1 and TRBJ1-1; unclear D gene. Specimen: PBMCs. DNA of the CDR3: TGCGCCAGCAGAGAAGCCACTGAAGCTTTCTTT. It encodes CASREATEAFF.